This T cell receptor (beta chain) stems from a study of blood T cell repertoires in COVID-19. The wider study: PBMCs, B-cell-depleted T cells, or T cells provided the cDNA or gDNA that made up the material.

Authors' analysis steps: The authors estimated nucleated cell counts from reference gene primer amplification. The repertoire was sequenced with immunoSEQ multiplex PCR; TCRdb's copy has only in-frame clones and lacks some. For V, J and clone size, that table is used; D and trimming come from the DNA. The repertoire holds 260,000 or so clones, around 90% seen once, with 2% to 3% in the top ten. Trimming stripped 4 bases from V and 9 bases from J, with 13 bases between. Germline CDR1 and CDR2: LGHNT and FRNRAP. The CDR3 is 13 residues long. The age range of participants was about 18 to 89 years, with residence in about 25 US areas. The study assigned cohorts using participant-reported clinical history.

This clonotype was sampled from a woman between 25 and 40 years old with acute COVID-19. Sequences were obtained from PBMCs or T cells enriched from blood (not recorded which). V is TRBV12-5 and J is TRBJ1-3, with D possibly matching TRBD1 (5 bases). This CDR3 reads CASGWGVQATIYF. The CDR3 nucleotides read TGTGCTAGTGGTTGGGGGGTGCAGGCCACCATATATTTT.